Listed below are T cell receptor beta chains from one sample, sequenced in a study of monozygotic twins with inflammatory bowel disease. No DNA is given; TCRdb re-called the 5' RACE reads and lists each CDR3 protein once. This repertoire includes under 200,000 distinct CDR3 sequences. Sequenced: blood. The receptors were gathered from a human donor with ulcerative colitis or Crohn's disease, or a healthy co-twin of an affected twin (not recorded which). CDR3s include the opening cysteine and the closing phenylalanine or tryptophan. Fields, in order: CDR3 length, J gene, V gene, CDR3 protein.

>16|TRBJ2-1|TRBV18
CASSRTSGNSYNEQFF
>15|TRBJ2-1|TRBV12-3/TRBV12-4
CASRSDKNPDNEQFF
>15|TRBJ2-6|TRBV9
CASSIASSGANVLTF
>17|TRBJ1-1|TRBV5-5
CASSPYRGLTMNTEAFF
>15|TRBJ2-1|TRBV20-1
CSAGGLAGFYNEQFF
>15|TRBJ2-5|TRBV27
CASSARLVARETQYF
>15|TRBJ1-5|TRBV15
CATSSPRTENQPQHF
>15|TRBJ2-7|TRBV7-2
CASSLTSGRASEQYF
>16|TRBJ2-2|TRBV7-6
CASSLSNSYFTGELFF
>17|TRBJ2-3|TRBV7-9
CASSLPRAFLGADTQYF
>11|TRBJ2-7|TRBV11-2
CASSLVHEQYF
>17|TRBJ1-6|TRBV29-1
CSAPAPLGVTYNSPLHF
>12|TRBJ1-2|TRBV29-1
CSVERGTYGYTF
>14|TRBJ2-3|TRBV2
CASRSLQGLNTQYF
>14|TRBJ2-1|TRBV20-1
CSARRASSYNEQFF
>17|TRBJ2-7|TRBV10-3
CAISGDPDWTSFYEQYF
>16|TRBJ2-1|TRBV19
CASSIDGRRFTSEQFF
>13|TRBJ1-1|TRBV20-1
CSAQGAANTEAFF
>15|TRBJ1-3|TRBV5-1
CASSLGQGEEDTIYF
>16|TRBJ2-5|TRBV6-5
CASSYGAGSGFETQYF
>19|TRBJ1-6|TRBV27
CASRGERDRLSSDNSPLHF
>16|TRBJ2-1|TRBV28
CASSLPGRRGPNEQFF
>16|TRBJ2-5|TRBV5-6
CASSSPGLADQETQYF
>14|TRBJ1-2|TRBV6-5
CASSSTGAHYGYTF
>13|TRBJ1-4|TRBV28
CASSGSTNEKLFF
>14|TRBJ2-7|TRBV19
CASSQRGQGAEQYF
>14|TRBJ2-4|TRBV21-1
CARPSGSTKNIQYF
>16|TRBJ2-5|TRBV5-4
CASSHPRTGGGETQYF
>14|TRBJ1-5|TRBV20-1
CSASTYKGHQPQHF
>17|TRBJ2-7|TRBV20-1
CSARGRRGGRKRAEQYF